This TCR beta chain was sequenced in a study of blood T cell repertoires in COVID-19. As for the study in general: Specimens from acute and convalescent COVID-19 originated in the United States, Italy and Spain.

The CDR3 runs to 15 residues. V shed 3 bases and J 6 bases; nucleotides not matched to a gene: 7. CDR1 is SGDLS, CDR2 YYNGEE, per germline. Methods used by the authors: It was from reference gene primer amplification that nucleated cell counts were estimated. Profiled with immunoSEQ multiplex PCR; TCRdb holds only in-frame clones, not every one. V, J and clone size were drawn from that table, and D and trimming were deduced from the DNA. The sample has roughly 300,000 clones, around 84% seen once; the top ten hold more than 9%. The genes are TRBV9 and TRBJ2-1; TRBD2 matches 9 bases. This TCR was recovered from a woman in her late teens or twenties who had recovered from COVID-19. The sample consisted of PBMCs or T cells enriched from blood (not recorded which). CDR3 region: CASSGSGGPLNEQFF. In nucleotides, the CDR3 is TGTGCCAGCAGCGGTAGCGGGGGACCTCTCAATGAGCAGTTCTTC.